These 21 T cell receptor beta chains came from one sample sequenced in a study of follicular helper T cells after annual influenza vaccination (dated by TCRdb to 2016 to 2017). The sample's time point, from its label and the paper: 2015-2016 season, pre-vaccination. The library came from the immunoSEQ multiplex PCR assay. The clones in this table, taken by TCRdb from immuneACCESS, are in-frame only. Not every clone is retained; where verified, under half of the shortfall comes from an unresolved V gene, and the cause of the rest is unknown. This sample comprises roughly 5,000 clones, 82% of them detected only once. 2% to 2.5% of the sample is taken by the ten largest. Sequenced here: CXCR5+ CD38- circulating T follicular helper cells from blood, sampled on the day of influenza vaccination. Per the publication, the cell subset or site label means: circulating Tfh, non-naive CD4+CXCR5+PD-1+ (ICOS+CD38+ or ICOS-CD38-). The receptors shown here come from an adult who received the influenza vaccine.

The chain joins TRBV11-3 to TRBJ1-1, with TRBD1 matching over 12 bases. This CDR3 is built from 17 residues. With 4 bases clipped from V and 7 bases from J, the junction kept 13 bases outside the gene matches. The germline V gene has CDR1 SGHNT and CDR2 YENEEA. In DNA form, the CDR3 reads TGTGCCAGCAGCTCGGGACAGGGGGCGAGTTCTAACTTTGAAGCTTTCTTT. This encodes CASSSGQGASSNFEAFF.

The chain recombines TRBV5-6 with TRBJ2-3; 7 bases agree with TRBD2. V was pared by 5 bases and J by 6 bases, with 6 bases of the junction left unmatched. The CDR3 length is 13 residues. Germline V gene data show CDR1 as SGHDT and CDR2 as YYEEEE. CDR3 amino acids: CASSLSGADTQYF. Written as DNA, the CDR3 is TGTGCCAGCAGTTTAAGCGGGGCGGATACGCAGTATTTT.

This chain connects TRBV6-6 to TRBJ1-5, with 9 bases fitting TRBD1. The trim removed 7 bases at V and 6 bases at J, leaving 10 bases unmatched. CDR1 and CDR2 from the germline V gene are MNHNY and SVGAGI (reference sequence). There are 15 residues in the CDR3. The CDR3, as DNA: TGTGCCAGCAAACCGGGACAGGGTCGGGCTCAGCCCCAGCATTTT. Translating it yields CASKPGQGRAQPQHF.

The chain uses TRBV14 and TRBJ2-7, with TRBD1 matching 12 bases. This CDR3 comprises 16 residues. Per the germline V gene, CDR1 is SGHDN and CDR2 is FVKESK. The V segment lost 1 base and the J segment 6 bases; nucleotides outside the gene matches: 7. The CDR3 nucleotides are TGTGCCAGCAGCCAAGTCAGGGGGACAGGGGGCGGCGAGCAGTACTTC. Its protein is CASSQVRGTGGGEQYF.

The V gene is TRBV9, the J gene TRBJ2-2; D uncertain. The V end was cut by 0 bases, the J end by 5 bases, with 11 bases between. The CDR3 consists of 15 residues. Looked up from germline, CDR1 is SGDLS and CDR2 is YYNGEE. In DNA form, the CDR3 reads TGTGCCAGCAGCGTAGCTAGTCAAGGGACCGGGGAGCTGTTTTTT. Translation gives CASSVASQGTGELFF. Using reference TRBV9 and TRBJ2-2 for the parts outside the CDR3, the full variable domain is DSGVTQTPKHLITATGQRVTLRCSPRSGDLSVYWYQQSLDQGLQFLIQYYNGEERAKGNILERFSAQQFPDLHSELNLSSLELGDSALYFCASSVASQGTGELFFGEGSRLTVL.

The chain joins TRBV7-8 to TRBJ2-1; 9 positions agree with TRBD2. Trimming took 4 bases from V and 11 from J; bases not matched to a gene: 6. Germline CDR1 SGHVS, CDR2 FQNEAQ. The length of the CDR3 is 13 residues. As DNA, the CDR3 is TGTGCCAGCAGCTCTCTTGCGGGGGGGCAGCAGTTCTTC. Translation gives CASSSLAGGQQFF.

The CDR3 loop reads CASSLGGGTSGAETQYF. Here the CDR3 DNA reads TGTGCCAGCAGCTTAGGGGGGGGGACTAGCGGAGCGGAGACCCAGTACTTC. The chain has TRBV7-9 and TRBJ2-5, with 11 bases lining up with TRBD2. This CDR3 has 17 residues. J was trimmed by 5 bases and V by 1 base; bases with no gene match: 9. The germline V gene encodes CDR1 SEHNR and CDR2 FQNEAQ (reference sequence).

J is TRBJ2-7 and V is TRBV7-9; 7 positions agree with TRBD1. From germline, CDR1 is SEHNR and CDR2 FQNEAQ (reference sequence). Unmatched junction bases numbered 9, after V lost 8 bases and J lost 2 bases. The CDR3 loop spans 14 amino acids. This chain's CDR3 is CASGRDSPPYEQYF. CDR3 nucleotide sequence: TGTGCCAGCGGTAGGGACAGCCCACCCTACGAGCAGTACTTC.

This clone was seen a few times. J is TRBJ2-7 and V is TRBV7-2; D is perhaps TRBD2 (5 bases). In germline, CDR1 is SGHTA, CDR2 FQGNSA. This CDR3 contains 15 residues. The germline V and J ends were trimmed by 3 bases and 3 bases, with 15 bases remaining between them. The CDR3 sequence is CASSFGSEGRYEQYF. CDR3 bases: TGTGCCAGCAGCTTCGGTTCTGAGGGTCGCTACGAGCAGTACTTC.

The chain uses TRBV7-2 and TRBJ2-7; possibly TRBD1 for D (6 bases). The V gene's germline CDR1 is SGHTA and CDR2 FQGNSA. Deletions cut 3 bases from V and 4 bases from J, with 13 bases between. The CDR3 is made up of 14 amino acids. The CDR3 region is CASSFRDTLYEQYF. The CDR3 region has the DNA TGTGCCAGCAGCTTCCGGGACACCCTATACGAGCAGTACTTC.

In DNA form, the CDR3 reads TGTGCCAGCAGCCCCGGGGAGGCCTACAATGAGCAGTTCTTC. Protein product: CASSPGEAYNEQFF. V and J are TRBV11-3 and TRBJ2-1; tentatively, D is TRBD2 (6 bases). The CDR3 loop spans 14 amino acids. With 5 bases removed from V and 2 bases from J, the gap between germline ends came to 10 bases. Per germline, CDR1 SGHNT and CDR2 YENEEA.

The CDR3 loop reads CAWNRKFF. For the CDR3, the DNA is TGTGCCTGGAATCGTAAGTTCTTC. The rearrangement uses TRBV30 and TRBJ2-1, with unresolved D. The germline V and J ends were trimmed by 4 bases and 14 bases, with 6 bases remaining between them. Per germline, CDR1 GTSNPN and CDR2 SVGIG (reference sequence). CDR3 size: 8 residues.

This clone was observed a handful of times. J is TRBJ2-2 and V is TRBV2; D is unresolved. This CDR3 is 12 amino acids long. Deletions cut 6 bases from V and 5 bases from J, with 7 bases between. Germline V gives CDR1 SNHLY, CDR2 FYNNEI. The CDR3 DNA reads as TGTGCCAGCAGATTAGGGACCGGGGAGCTGTTTTTT. This translates into CASRLGTGELFF. The full variable domain, completed using reference TRBV2 and TRBJ2-2, is EPEVTQTPSHQVTQMGQEVILRCVPISNHLYFYWYRQILGQKVEFLVSFYNNEISEKSEIFDDQFSVERPDGSNFTLKIRSTKLEDSAMYFCASRLGTGELFFGEGSRLTVL.

The V and J genes are TRBV5-4 and TRBJ2-7; 8 positions match TRBD2. There are 16 residues in the CDR3. CDR1 is SGHNT and CDR2 is YYREEE in the germline V gene (reference sequence). The J segment lost 3 bases and the V segment lost 4 bases, leaving 12 bases of the junction unmatched. CDR3 coding DNA: TGTGCCAGCAGCCCGGGTGGAAGCGGGGGCTTCTACGAGCAGTACTTC. Its protein product is CASSPGGSGGFYEQYF.

The chain uses TRBV5-8 and TRBJ1-2, with D possibly matching TRBD1 (6 bases). Germline V gene sequence: CDR1 SGHTS, CDR2 YDEGEE. The V gene lost 2 bases and the J gene lost 7 bases, with 15 bases spanning the gap. The CDR3 extends over 14 amino acids. The CDR3 is CASSFGQRAGGYTF. The CDR3 DNA follows: TGTGCCAGCAGCTTTGGACAGAGGGCGGGTGGCTACACCTTC.

The chain is built from TRBV7-9 and TRBJ1-1, with D perhaps matching TRBD1 (6 bases). The CDR3 consists of 15 residues. V shed 4 bases and J shed 1 base, with 13 bases lying between them. Per the germline V gene, CDR1 is SEHNR and CDR2 is FQNEAQ (reference sequence). CDR3 loop: CASSWGGRGNTEAFF. Written as DNA, the CDR3 is TGTGCCAGCAGCTGGGGGGGCCGAGGGAACACTGAAGCTTTCTTT.

The J gene is TRBJ1-2, the V gene TRBV6-5; no firm D call. CDR1 MNHEY and CDR2 SVGAGI come from the germline V gene. Trimming took 6 bases from V and 4 from J, leaving 12 bases between them. This CDR3 comprises 13 residues. The CDR3 reads CASSPADVYGYTF. The CDR3 coding sequence is TGTGCCAGCAGCCCAGCCGATGTCTATGGCTACACCTTC.

V gene TRBV11-2 combines with J gene TRBJ1-3; no firm D call. CDR1 and CDR2 from the germline V gene are SGHAT and FQNNGV. V was shortened by 5 bases and J by 2 bases, with 16 bases between the two germline ends. The CDR3 covers 16 residues. The DNA of the CDR3 is TGTGCCAGCAGCCCCGCTATCGGGAAGACTGGAAACACCATATATTTT. Protein: CASSPAIGKTGNTIYF. Full variable domain (missing parts from reference TRBV11-2 and TRBJ1-3): EAGVAQSPRYKIIEKRQSVAFWCNPISGHATLYWYQQILGQGPKLLIQFQNNGVVDDSQLPKDRFSAERLKGVDSTLKIQPAKLEDSAVYLCASSPAIGKTGNTIYFGEGSWLTVV.

This clone was counted between two and nine times. This chain uses TRBV7-9 with TRBJ2-7; D may be TRBD1 or TRBD2 (5 bases each). Germline loops: CDR1 SEHNR, CDR2 FQNEAQ (reference sequence). Trimming left V 2 bases short and J 2 bases short, with 7 bases between. The CDR3 is 13 residues long. CDR3 bases: TGTGCCAGCAGCTTATCGGGACCCTACGAGCAGTACTTC. It is translated as CASSLSGPYEQYF.

V usage is TRBV19 and J usage is TRBJ2-1, with D possibly being TRBD2 (7 bases). The CDR3 has 16 residues. Trimming cost V 6 bases and J 3 bases, with 18 bases left between them. Germline-derived CDR1 and CDR2 are LNHDA and SQIVND (reference sequence). CDR3 DNA sequence: TGTGCCAGTAGGGGGGGCGAAGCGGGGTTCTACAATGAGCAGTTCTTC. The encoded protein is CASRGGEAGFYNEQFF. Using reference TRBV19 and TRBJ2-1 for the parts outside the CDR3, the full variable domain is DGGITQSPKYLFRKEGQNVTLSCEQNLNHDAMYWYRQDPGQGLRLIYYSQIVNDFQKGDIAEGYSVSREKKESFPLTVTSAQKNPTAFYLCASRGGEAGFYNEQFFGPGTRLTVL.

The chain has TRBV7-6 and TRBJ2-6, with a weak D call TRBD1 (6 bases). The germline CDR1 and CDR2 sequences are SGHVS and FNYEAQ. Trimming pared 4 bases from V and 4 bases from J, leaving 11 bases between. CDR3 length: 15 amino acids. The CDR3 here is CASSSQGGGANVLTF. In nucleotides, the CDR3 is TGTGCCAGCAGCTCACAGGGTGGCGGGGCCAACGTCCTGACTTTC.